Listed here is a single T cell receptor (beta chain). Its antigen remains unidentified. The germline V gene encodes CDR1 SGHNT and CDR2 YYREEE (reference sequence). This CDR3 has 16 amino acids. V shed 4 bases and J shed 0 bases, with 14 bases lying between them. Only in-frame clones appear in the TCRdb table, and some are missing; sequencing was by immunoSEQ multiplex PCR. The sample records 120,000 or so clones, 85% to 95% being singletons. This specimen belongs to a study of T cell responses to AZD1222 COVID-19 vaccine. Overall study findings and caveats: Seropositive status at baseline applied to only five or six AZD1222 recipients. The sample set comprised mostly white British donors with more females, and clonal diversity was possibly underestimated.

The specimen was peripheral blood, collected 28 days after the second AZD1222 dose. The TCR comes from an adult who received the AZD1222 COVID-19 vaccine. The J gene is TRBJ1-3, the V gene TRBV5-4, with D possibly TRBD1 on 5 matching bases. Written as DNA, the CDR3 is TGTGCCAGCAGCCCCGCCGGGACGGACTCTGGAAACACCATATATTTT. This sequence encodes CASSPAGTDSGNTIYF.